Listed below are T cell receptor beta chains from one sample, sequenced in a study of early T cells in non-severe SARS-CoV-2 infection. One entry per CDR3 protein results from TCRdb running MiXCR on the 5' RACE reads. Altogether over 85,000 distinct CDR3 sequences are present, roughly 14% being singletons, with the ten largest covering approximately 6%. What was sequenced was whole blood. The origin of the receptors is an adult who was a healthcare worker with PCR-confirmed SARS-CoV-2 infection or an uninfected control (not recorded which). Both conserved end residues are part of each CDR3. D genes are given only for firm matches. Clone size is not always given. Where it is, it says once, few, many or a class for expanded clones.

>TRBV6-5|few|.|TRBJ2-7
TGTGCCAGCACCGACAGGCACGAGCAGTACTTC
CASTDRHEQYF
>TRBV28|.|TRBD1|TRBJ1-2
TGTGCCAGCAGTCCAGGACAGGGTAACTATGGCTACACCTTC
CASSPGQGNYGYTF
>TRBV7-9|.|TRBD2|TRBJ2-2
TGTGCCACCCGGGACAGTAGCGGGAGTAGCACCGGGGAGCTGTTTTTT
CATRDSSGSSTGELFF
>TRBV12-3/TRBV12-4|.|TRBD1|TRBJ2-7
TGTGCCAGCAGTTTCCACAGGGGGCTTGACGAGCAGTACTTC
CASSFHRGLDEQYF
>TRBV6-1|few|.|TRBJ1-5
TGTGCCAGCAGTGTAATGACAGCCGTACGCAATCAGCCCCAGCATTTT
CASSVMTAVRNQPQHF
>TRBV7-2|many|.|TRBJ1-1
TGTGCCAGCACCCCACCCGGGCGCTGGAACACTGAAGCTTTCTTT
CASTPPGRWNTEAFF
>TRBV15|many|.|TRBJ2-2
TGTGCCACCAGCTTCCGCAGGGTGCCGGGGGAGCTGTTTTTT
CATSFRRVPGELFF
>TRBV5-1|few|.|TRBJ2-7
TGCGCCAGCAGCTTGGAAGGACTCAGCTACGAGCAGTACTTC
CASSLEGLSYEQYF
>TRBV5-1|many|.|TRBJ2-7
TGCGCCAGCAGCTTGTCCCGTGGGTCAAGCTCCTACGAGCAGTACTTC
CASSLSRGSSSYEQYF
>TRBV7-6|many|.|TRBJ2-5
TGTGCCAGCAGCTCCCGGGACAACGCCCAAGAGACCCAGTACTTC
CASSSRDNAQETQYF
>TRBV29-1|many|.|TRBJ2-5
TGCAGCGTTGAAGATCCGGGGACCCAGTACTTC
CSVEDPGTQYF
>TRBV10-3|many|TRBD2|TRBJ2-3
TGTGCCATCAGTGAGCCCCTCCGGGGGGGCGCAGATACGCAGTATTTT
CAISEPLRGGADTQYF
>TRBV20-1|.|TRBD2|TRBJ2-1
TGCAGTGCTAGAGCTTCTAGGCTAGCGGGGCCGCCCAGCAGATACAATGAGCAGTTCTTC
CSARASRLAGPPSRYNEQFF
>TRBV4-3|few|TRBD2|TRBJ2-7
TGCGCCAGCAGCCGTTCACTAGCGGGCTACGAGCAGTACTTC
CASSRSLAGYEQYF
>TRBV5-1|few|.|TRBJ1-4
TGCGCCAGCAGCTTGGAGGCGGGCAATGAAAAACTGTTTTTT
CASSLEAGNEKLFF
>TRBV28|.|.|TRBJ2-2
TGTGCCAGCAGTTTCAGAGCCACCGGGGAGCTGTTTTTT
CASSFRATGELFF
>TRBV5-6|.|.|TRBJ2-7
TGTGCCAGCAGCTTCCGGGACCGAGCCTACGAGCAGTACTTC
CASSFRDRAYEQYF
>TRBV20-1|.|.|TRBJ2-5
TGCAGTGCTAGGGGGATGGTTGAGACCCAGTACTTC
CSARGMVETQYF
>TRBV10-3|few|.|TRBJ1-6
TGTGCCATCAGTGAGTCTAAAAGTTATAATTCACCCCTCCACTTT
CAISESKSYNSPLHF
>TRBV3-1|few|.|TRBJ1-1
TGTGCCAGCAGCAAAAGTGCTGGGTCGCTAGGAGCTTTCTTT
CASSKSAGSLGAFF
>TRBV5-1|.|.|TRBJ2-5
TGCGCCAGCAGCTGGAAGGACAGTGGGTACCAAGAGACCCAGTACTTC
CASSWKDSGYQETQYF
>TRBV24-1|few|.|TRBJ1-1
TGTGCCACCAGAGACAGGATGAACACTGAAGCTTTCTTT
CATRDRMNTEAFF
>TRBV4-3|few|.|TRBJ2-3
TGCGCCAGCAGCCTCCTGAAGTTCACAGATACGCAGTATTTT
CASSLLKFTDTQYF
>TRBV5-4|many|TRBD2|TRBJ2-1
TGTGCCAGCAGCTTGGTAGCTAGCGGAGCCGACAATGAGCAGTTCTTC
CASSLVASGADNEQFF
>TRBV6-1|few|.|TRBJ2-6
TGTGCCAGCAGCTCAGGCTCTGGGGCCAACGTCCTGACTTTC
CASSSGSGANVLTF
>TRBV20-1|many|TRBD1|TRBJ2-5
TGCAGTGCTAGCCGGACAGGGAAAGAGACCCAGTACTTC
CSASRTGKETQYF
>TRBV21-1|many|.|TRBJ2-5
TGTGCCAGCAGCAAATCCCTACTAGCGGGAGAAGGTATAATGGCAGAGACCCAGTACTTC
CASSKSLLAGEGIMAETQYF
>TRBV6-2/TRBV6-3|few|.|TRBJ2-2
TGTGCCAGCATCGGGACCGGGGAGCTGTTTTTT
CASIGTGELFF
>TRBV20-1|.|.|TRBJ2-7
TGCAGTGCTAGAGTTCAAGGGGTAGTATACGAGCAGTACTTC
CSARVQGVVYEQYF
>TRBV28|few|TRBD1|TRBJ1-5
TGTGCCAGCAGTACCACGAGGACAGGGTCTAAACAGCCCCAGCATTTT
CASSTTRTGSKQPQHF
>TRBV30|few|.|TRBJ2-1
TGTGCCTGGAGCCGGGCTGAGCAGTTCTTC
CAWSRAEQFF
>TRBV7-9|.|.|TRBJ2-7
TGTGCCAGCAGCCCGAGGGCAACCCCCTACGAGCAGTACTTC
CASSPRATPYEQYF
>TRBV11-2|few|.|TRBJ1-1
TGTGCCAGCAGTGCCACAGGGTTCTCTGAAGCTTTCTTT
CASSATGFSEAFF
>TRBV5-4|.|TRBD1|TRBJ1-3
TGTGCCAGCAGCTCGGGGGACAGGGATGGAAACACCATATATTTT
CASSSGDRDGNTIYF
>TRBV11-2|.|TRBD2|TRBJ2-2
TGTGCCAGCAGCTCGCCCCCCCGGCGAGCGGGGAAACCTAACACCGGGGAGCTGTTTTTT
CASSSPPRRAGKPNTGELFF
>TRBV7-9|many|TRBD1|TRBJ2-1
TGTGCCAGCAGCCTAAAGACAGGGGGCGTGATCTTC
CASSLKTGGVIF
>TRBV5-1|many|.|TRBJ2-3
TGCGCCAGCAGCTGGGACCCCACGGATACGCAGTATTTT
CASSWDPTDTQYF
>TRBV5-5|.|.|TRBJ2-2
TGTGCCAGCAAAACTTTACGGGGCCCGGGGACCGGGGAGCTGTTTTTT
CASKTLRGPGTGELFF
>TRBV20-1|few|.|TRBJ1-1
TGCAGTGCTAGTGGGGGGCCACACCAAAACACTGAAGCTTTCTTT
CSASGGPHQNTEAFF
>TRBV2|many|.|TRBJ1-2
TGTGCCAGCAGTGCCCTATTGGGGGGCGCGGGCGGCTACACCTTC
CASSALLGGAGGYTF
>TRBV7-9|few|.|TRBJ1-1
TGTGCCAGCAGCTCCCAAGGACGGAGGGGTGAAGCTTTCTTT
CASSSQGRRGEAFF
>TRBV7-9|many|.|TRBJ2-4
.
CASSLVRFSLDSNIAKNIQYF
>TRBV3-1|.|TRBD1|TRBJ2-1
TGTGCCAGCAGCCTTCAAGGGGGCGATGGGGAGCAGTTCTTC
CASSLQGGDGEQFF
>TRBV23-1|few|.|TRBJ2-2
.
CASSQLVVTVRTPGSCFF
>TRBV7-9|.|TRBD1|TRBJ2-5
TGTGCCAGCAGCTTCAAACCGTTCCGACAGGGTGGCAACGAAGAGACCCAGTACTTC
CASSFKPFRQGGNEETQYF
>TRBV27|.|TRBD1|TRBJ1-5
TGTGCCAGCAGTCCGGACAGGGGTAGCAATCAGCCCCAGCATTTT
CASSPDRGSNQPQHF
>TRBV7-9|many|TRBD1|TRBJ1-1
TGTGCCAGCAGCCGACAGGGAATGAACACTGAAGCTTTCTTT
CASSRQGMNTEAFF
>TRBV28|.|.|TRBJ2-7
TGTGCCAGCATTGGGGTGACGGGGGAGCAGTACTTC
CASIGVTGEQYF
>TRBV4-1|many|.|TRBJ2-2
TGCGCCAGCAGCCAAGAGACGTTAGGTGTCGGGGAGCTGTTTTTT
CASSQETLGVGELFF
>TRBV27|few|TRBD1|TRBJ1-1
TGTGCCAGCAGTTCCAGGGGGCGGGAAGCTTTCTTT
CASSSRGREAFF
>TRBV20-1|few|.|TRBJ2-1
TGCAGTGCTCCAAGTAGCGTACTAAATGAGCAGTTCTTC
CSAPSSVLNEQFF
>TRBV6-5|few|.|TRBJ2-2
TGTGCCAGCTTAGGACAAGAGAACACCGGGGAGCTGTTTTTT
CASLGQENTGELFF
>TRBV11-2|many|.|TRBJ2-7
TGTGCCAGCAGCTTGACAGGAAGTTCAGTCGACGAGCAGTACTTC
CASSLTGSSVDEQYF
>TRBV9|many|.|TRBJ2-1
TGTGCCAGCAGCGTAGCCACGTCCCCTCGCGCCAATGAGCAGTTCTTC
CASSVATSPRANEQFF
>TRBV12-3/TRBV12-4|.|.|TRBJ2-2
TGTGCCAGCACCCCGACAGGGAGGAGAAACACCGGGGAGCTGTTTTTT
CASTPTGRRNTGELFF
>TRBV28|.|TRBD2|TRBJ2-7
TGTGCCAGCAGTGTAGCGGGAGAAGGCGAGCAGTACTTC
CASSVAGEGEQYF